These 29 T cell receptor beta chains were sequenced from one sample in a study of blood T cell repertoires in COVID-19. The assay was immunoSEQ multiplex PCR, and TCRdb's table has in-frame clones only and misses some. The table lists fewer than 250,000 clones, more than 60% of them singletons. The sequencing sample was made of peripheral blood. All receptors derive from a woman aged 50 to 60 with acute or convalescent COVID-19.

J is TRBJ2-3 and V is TRBV7-2; TRBD2 agrees at 14 bases. Germline values: CDR1 SGHTA, CDR2 FQGNSA. The CDR3 is 19 amino acids. Trimming removed 1 base from V and 3 bases from J; junction bases left unmatched: 9. The CDR3 sequence: CASSLVGTSGGTSTDTQYF. Written as DNA, the CDR3 is TGTGCCAGCAGCTTAGTAGGGACTAGCGGGGGAACCAGTACAGATACGCAGTATTTT.

The chain couples TRBV5-4 to TRBJ1-6, with 10 bases that match TRBD1. This CDR3 region has 15 residues. CDR1 SGHNT and CDR2 YYREEE come from the germline V gene (reference sequence). V was clipped by 4 bases and J by 7 bases; unmatched bases: 5. This chain's CDR3 is CASSPWTGGNSPLHF. In DNA, the CDR3 is TGTGCCAGCAGCCCCTGGACAGGGGGAAATTCACCCCTCCACTTT.

The chain has TRBV19 and TRBJ2-3; the match to TRBD2 covers 8 bases. This CDR3 spans 13 amino acids. Trimming cost V 6 bases and J 5 bases; bases outside gene matches: 4. Germline V lookup: CDR1 LNHDA, CDR2 SQIVND (reference sequence). The CDR3 DNA sequence: TGTGCCAGTAGCGGGGGGGGCTTAGATACGCAGTATTTT. Amino acid sequence: CASSGGGLDTQYF.

This clone occurred a few times. The chain uses TRBV27 and TRBJ1-6; perhaps TRBD1 as D (5 bases). The CDR3 is 17 residues long. V lost 1 base and J 6 bases, leaving 16 bases between the germline ends. Germline V gene data show CDR1 as MNHEY and CDR2 as SMNVEV (reference sequence). CDR3 loop: CASSLLGGAATNSPLHF. For the CDR3, the DNA is TGTGCCAGCAGTTTATTGGGCGGGGCGGCAACTAATTCACCCCTCCACTTT.

This chain uses TRBV4-1 with TRBJ2-7; maybe TRBD1 (5 bases). This CDR3 is 14 amino acids long. The V gene's germline CDR1 is MGHRA and CDR2 YSYEKL. Trimming removed 5 bases from V and 2 bases from J, with 13 bases in between. The CDR3 DNA reads TGCGCCAGCAGCTTAAGGGTAGGGGCCTACGAGCAGTACTTC. Translation gives CASSLRVGAYEQYF.

This clone was detected only a few times. V is TRBV30 and J is TRBJ2-1, with 11 bases lining up with TRBD1. Germline V gives CDR1 GTSNPN, CDR2 SVGIG (reference sequence). Trimming at V came to 3 bases and at J to 4 bases, leaving 5 bases not matched to a gene. This CDR3 is 15 amino acids long. The chain's CDR3 is CAWSTGTGGYNEQFF. DNA of the CDR3: TGTGCCTGGAGCACGGGGACAGGGGGATACAATGAGCAGTTCTTC.

The V call is TRBV28, the J call TRBJ2-7, with TRBD1 identical over 7 bases. Trimming removed 6 bases from V and 4 bases from J; junction bases left unmatched: 9. The CDR3 length is 14 residues. Germline V lookup: CDR1 MDHEN, CDR2 SYDVKM. CDR3 region: CASSQTGSPYEQYF. CDR3 nucleotides: TGTGCCAGCAGCCAGACAGGGTCCCCGTACGAGCAGTACTTC. Drawing the rest from reference TRBV28 and TRBJ2-7, the complete variable domain is DVKVTQSSRYLVKRTGEKVFLECVQDMDHENMFWYRQDPGLGLRLIYFSYDVKMKEKGDIPEGYSVSREKKERFSLILESASTNQTSMYLCASSQTGSPYEQYFGPGTRLTVT.

This clone was found once. The chain recombines TRBV6-6 with TRBJ2-1, with 16 bases fitting TRBD2. V lost 5 bases, J lost 9 bases, and 13 bases stayed unmatched. The CDR3 is 18 residues long. CDR1 is MNHNY, CDR2 SVGAGI, per germline (reference sequence). The CDR3 sequence: CASSRLPGLAGGRSEQFF. CDR3 in DNA: TGTGCCAGCAGTCGGCTACCGGGACTAGCGGGGGGGAGGAGTGAGCAGTTCTTC.

The V and J genes are TRBV9 and TRBJ2-1; 11 nucleotides match TRBD2. After removal of 3 bases from V and 1 base from J, the junction contained 6 bases not matched to a gene. This CDR3 is 17 amino acids long. The germline V gene has CDR1 SGDLS and CDR2 YYNGEE. The CDR3 protein is CASSGEGTSGSYNEQFF. The CDR3, as DNA: TGTGCCAGCAGCGGGGAGGGGACTAGCGGTTCCTACAATGAGCAGTTCTTC.

The rearrangement joins TRBV24-1 to TRBJ2-1; 8 bases align to TRBD1. Germline CDR1 is KGHDR and CDR2 is SFDVKD. The CDR3 length is 14 residues. Trimming removed 8 bases from V and 6 bases from J; junction bases left unmatched: 8. This CDR3 is CATKRTGLGNEQFF. The CDR3 bases are TGTGCCACCAAAAGGACAGGGTTAGGCAATGAGCAGTTCTTC.

The J gene is TRBJ2-3, the V gene TRBV6-5; 10 nucleotides match TRBD2. The germline gives CDR1 MNHEY, CDR2 SVGAGI. The CDR3 extends over 14 amino acids. The V and J ends lost 10 bases and 3 bases, in that order; junction bases with no gene match: 7. In nucleotides, the CDR3 is TGTGCCACGGCCAGTAGCGGGGGGACAGATACGCAGTATTTT. This translates into CATASSGGTDTQYF.

The rearrangement uses TRBV28 and TRBJ2-3, with 8 bases matching TRBD1. There are 16 residues in the CDR3. Trimming cost V 4 bases and J 0 bases; bases outside gene matches: 6. Germline lookup yields CDR1 MDHEN and CDR2 SYDVKM. This CDR3 is CASSSLRQGSTDTQYF. The CDR3 nucleotides are TGTGCCAGCAGTTCTCTCCGACAGGGGAGCACAGATACGCAGTATTTT.

J is TRBJ2-3 and V is TRBV6-5; TRBD1 matches 7 bases. J was trimmed by 1 base and V by 6 bases; bases with no gene match: 4. Germline V gene sequence: CDR1 MNHEY, CDR2 SVGAGI. CDR3 length: 14 amino acids. Here the CDR3 reads CASRNTGGTDTQYF. CDR3 sequence (DNA): TGTGCCAGCAGAAACACAGGGGGCACAGATACGCAGTATTTT.

CDR3 in DNA: TGTGCCAGACCCCGGGAAGAGAGGCTTAATTCACCCCTCCACTTT. Protein product: CARPREERLNSPLHF. The V and J genes are TRBV27 and TRBJ1-6; D unresolved. Germline CDR1 reads MNHEY; CDR2 reads SMNVEV (reference sequence). V dropped 9 bases and J dropped 6 bases, with 18 bases sitting between them. The CDR3 runs to 15 residues.

This clone was counted once. The CDR3, as DNA: TGCGCCAGCTCAATGCGGGGGGGCGGCACAGATACGCAGTATTTT. Its protein is CASSMRGGGTDTQYF. The chain combines TRBV10-1 with TRBJ2-3, with TRBD2 identical over 9 bases. CDR3 length: 15 residues. Trimming removed 8 bases from V and 1 base from J; junction bases left unmatched: 7. CDR1 and CDR2 (germline): WNHNN, SYGVQD (reference sequence).

This clone was observed a handful of times. The chain links TRBV27 to TRBJ1-1; D may be TRBD1 (5 bases). Per the germline V gene, CDR1 is MNHEY and CDR2 is SMNVEV (reference sequence). The CDR3 has 13 residues. V was pared by 0 bases and J by 8 bases, with 10 bases between. The CDR3: CASSLSVRVEAFF. DNA of the CDR3: TGTGCCAGCAGTTTATCAGTCAGGGTAGAAGCTTTCTTT.

The V and J genes are TRBV5-6 and TRBJ1-6; 9 bases line up with TRBD1. V shed 1 base, J shed 6 bases, and the junction held 8 bases outside the gene matches. The germline V gene has CDR1 SGHDT and CDR2 YYEEEE. The CDR3 is 17 residues long. CDR3 sequence (DNA): TGTGCCAGCAGCTTGAGCGGACAGGGGATCGGTAATTCACCCCTCCACTTT. This gives the protein CASSLSGQGIGNSPLHF.

In this sample, this clone turned up a few times. V usage is TRBV9 and J usage is TRBJ2-7; 7 nucleotides align to TRBD1. The CDR3 consists of 15 residues. Losses at the gene ends were 0 bases for V and 1 base for J; bases not matched to a gene: 4. From germline, CDR1 is SGDLS and CDR2 YYNGEE. CDR3 nucleotides: TGTGCCAGCAGCGTAGCCGCGACAGGGTCCTACGAGCAGTACTTC. Its protein product is CASSVAATGSYEQYF.

Only a few counts were recorded for this clone. J is TRBJ2-1 and V is TRBV5-5; D not certain. V lost 6 bases and J lost 0, with 4 bases in between. Germline CDR1 is SGHKS and CDR2 is YYEKEE (reference sequence). The CDR3 runs 12 residues. For the CDR3, the DNA is TGTGCCAGCACCTCCTCCTACAATGAGCAGTTCTTC. This codes for CASTSSYNEQFF. Supplemented by reference TRBV5-5 and TRBJ2-1, the full variable domain reads DAGVTQSPTHLIKTRGQQVTLRCSPISGHKSVSWYQQVLGQGPQFIFQYYEKEERGRGNFPDRFSARQFPNYSSELNVNALLLGDSALYLCASTSSYNEQFFGPGTRLTVL.

This sequence joins TRBV29-1 and TRBJ2-5, with 10 positions matching TRBD2. Germline-derived CDR1 and CDR2 are SQVTM and ANQGSEA. The V and J ends lost 4 bases and 5 bases, in that order; junction bases with no gene match: 7. The CDR3 consists of 14 residues. The CDR3 region is CSVVASGSSETQYF. The CDR3 nucleotides are TGCAGCGTTGTGGCTAGCGGGAGCTCGGAGACCCAGTACTTC.

The chain uses TRBV5-1 and TRBJ1-2; maybe TRBD1 (6 bases). Germline values: CDR1 SGHRS, CDR2 YFSETQ. CDR3 length: 12 amino acids. Trimming took off 4 bases at V and 7 bases at J, with 11 bases between the two ends. CDR3 DNA: TGCGCCAGCAGCCTTACAGGGTTTGGCTACACCTTC. Translating gives CASSLTGFGYTF.

The chain joins TRBV6-2 or TRBV6-3 to TRBJ2-1, with 11 bases fitting TRBD2. The CDR3 spans 16 residues. The trim removed 2 bases at V and 8 bases at J, leaving 8 bases unmatched. Germline V gene sequence: CDR1 MNHEY, CDR2 SVGEGT. CDR3 sequence: CASSYPTSGGPDEQFF. The CDR3 DNA follows: TGTGCCAGCAGTTACCCTACTAGCGGGGGACCCGATGAGCAGTTCTTC.

Only one count was recorded for this clone. The chain employs TRBV24-1 and TRBJ1-5; TRBD1 agrees at 8 bases. CDR1 KGHDR and CDR2 SFDVKD come from the germline V gene. The CDR3 spans 13 residues. V was clipped by 5 bases and J by 5 bases; unmatched bases: 1. The CDR3 sequence: CATSGTGYQPQHF. In DNA, the CDR3 is TGTGCCACCAGTGGGACAGGGTATCAGCCCCAGCATTTT.

This rearrangement joins TRBV3-1 (or the pseudogene TRBV3-2) to TRBJ1-6; D unclear. Per the germline V gene, CDR1 is LGHDT and CDR2 is YNNKEL (reference sequence). Trimming took off 5 bases at V and 7 bases at J, with 15 bases between the two ends. This CDR3 has 15 amino acids. In DNA, the CDR3 is TGTGCCAGCAGCTCCGCAATGACTTCCAATTCACCCCTCCACTTT. Translated, it gives CASSSAMTSNSPLHF.

The chain recombines TRBV5-4 with TRBJ1-1; D not certain. Between the trimmed V and J ends, which lost 1 base and 0 bases, there was a span of 7 bases. Germline-derived CDR1 and CDR2 are SGHNT and YYREEE (reference sequence). The length of the CDR3 is 14 residues. In DNA form, the CDR3 reads TGTGCCAGCAGCTTGTTCTCCTTGAACACTGAAGCTTTCTTT. This codes for CASSLFSLNTEAFF.

The chain uses TRBV5-1 and TRBJ2-2; D unresolved. This CDR3 has 15 residues. Germline V gene lookup returns CDR1 SGHRS and CDR2 YFSETQ. V was pared by 0 bases and J by 5 bases, with 11 bases between. The CDR3 loop reads CASSLAGYSTGELFF. The CDR3 coding sequence is TGCGCCAGCAGCTTGGCAGGATATAGTACCGGGGAGCTGTTTTTT.

The J gene is TRBJ2-6, the V gene TRBV5-1; weak D call: TRBD2 (5 bases). Trimming cost V 4 bases and J 4 bases, with 18 bases left between them. CDR3 length: 17 residues. Germline V CDR1 and CDR2: SGHRS, YFSETQ. CDR3 in amino acids: CASSRGSITGGANVLTF. The CDR3 DNA reads TGCGCCAGCAGCCGAGGGTCCATCACGGGAGGGGCCAACGTCCTGACTTTC.

The rearrangement links TRBV28 to TRBJ1-1, with D uncertain. With 8 bases removed from V and 3 bases from J, the gap between germline ends came to 7 bases. CDR3 length: 11 residues. The V gene's germline CDR1 is MDHEN and CDR2 SYDVKM. The CDR3 reads CASHYYTEAFF. As DNA, the CDR3 is TGTGCCAGCCATTACTACACTGAAGCTTTCTTT.

The gene calls are TRBV5-6 and TRBJ2-7; 10 positions match TRBD1. CDR1 is SGHDT and CDR2 is YYEEEE in the germline V gene. The CDR3 totals 15 residues. J gave up 2 bases and V 4 bases, and 6 bases lay outside the gene matches. The CDR3 reads CASSPLGTGAYEQYF. The CDR3 DNA follows: TGTGCCAGCAGCCCCTTGGGGACAGGGGCCTACGAGCAGTACTTC.